Detailed here is one T cell receptor beta chain. The data were obtained in a study of cytomegalovirus exposure and HLA in healthy donors. The primer mix had 60 Vbeta and 13 Jbeta primers. Sequenced by immunoSEQ multiplex PCR; TCRdb stores in-frame clones only, minus some. The repertoire includes about 98,000 clones, approximately 74% of them detected once, and around 2% sits in the top ten. Sequencing was done on a sample of PBMCs. The receptor was isolated from a male donor in good health and CMV-seronegative.

CDR3 residues: CASSLDLGVVTEAFF. DNA for the CDR3: TGTGCCAGCAGCTTGGATTTAGGGGTTGTAACTGAAGCTTTCTTT. V and J are TRBV5-8 and TRBJ1-1; TRBD1 is a possible D gene (5 bases). Germline CDR1 SGHTS, CDR2 YDEGEE. Trimming removed 0 bases from V and 5 bases from J, with 14 bases in between. The length of the CDR3 is 15 residues.